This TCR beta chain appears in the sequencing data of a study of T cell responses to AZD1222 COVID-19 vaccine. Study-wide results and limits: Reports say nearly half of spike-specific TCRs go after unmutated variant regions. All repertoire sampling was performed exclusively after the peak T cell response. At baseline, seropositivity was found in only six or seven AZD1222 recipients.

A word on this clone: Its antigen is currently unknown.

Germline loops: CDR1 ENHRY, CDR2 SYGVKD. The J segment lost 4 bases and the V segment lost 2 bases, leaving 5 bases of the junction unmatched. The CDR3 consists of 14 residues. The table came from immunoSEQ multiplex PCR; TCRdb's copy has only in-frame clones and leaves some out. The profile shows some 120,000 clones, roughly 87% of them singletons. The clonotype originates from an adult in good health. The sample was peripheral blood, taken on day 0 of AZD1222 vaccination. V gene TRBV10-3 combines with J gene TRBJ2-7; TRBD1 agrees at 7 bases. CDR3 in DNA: TGTGCCATCAGTGAGAAGGGGGCGTGGTACGAGCAGTACTTC. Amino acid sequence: CAISEKGAWYEQYF.